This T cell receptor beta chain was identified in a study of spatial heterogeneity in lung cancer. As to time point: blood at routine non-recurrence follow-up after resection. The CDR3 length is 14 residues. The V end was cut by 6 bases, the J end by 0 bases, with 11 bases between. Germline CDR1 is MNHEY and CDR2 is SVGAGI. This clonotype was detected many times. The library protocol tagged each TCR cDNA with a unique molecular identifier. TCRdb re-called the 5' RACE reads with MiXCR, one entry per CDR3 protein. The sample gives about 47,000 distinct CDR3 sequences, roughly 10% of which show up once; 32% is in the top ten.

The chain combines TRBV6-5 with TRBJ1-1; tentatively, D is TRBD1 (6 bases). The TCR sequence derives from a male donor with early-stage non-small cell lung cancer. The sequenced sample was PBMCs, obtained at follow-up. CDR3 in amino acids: CASRRTALNTEAFF. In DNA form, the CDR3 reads TGTGCCAGCAGGAGGACAGCACTGAACACTGAAGCTTTCTTT.